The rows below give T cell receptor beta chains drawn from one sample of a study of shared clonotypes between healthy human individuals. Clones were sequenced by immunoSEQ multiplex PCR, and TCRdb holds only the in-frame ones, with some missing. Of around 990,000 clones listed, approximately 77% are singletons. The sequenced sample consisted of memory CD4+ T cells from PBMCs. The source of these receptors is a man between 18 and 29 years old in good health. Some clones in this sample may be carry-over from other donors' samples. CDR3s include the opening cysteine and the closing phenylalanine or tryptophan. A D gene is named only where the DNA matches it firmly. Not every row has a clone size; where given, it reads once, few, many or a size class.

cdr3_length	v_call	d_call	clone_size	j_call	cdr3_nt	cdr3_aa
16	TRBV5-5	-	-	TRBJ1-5	TGTGCCAGCAGCGTAATGATCGGGGGTTCTTCTCAGCCCCAGCATTTT	CASSVMIGGSSQPQHF
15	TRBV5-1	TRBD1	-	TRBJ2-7	TGCGCCAGCAGCTGGGACAGTCGTATTTCCTACGAGCAGTACTTC	CASSWDSRISYEQYF
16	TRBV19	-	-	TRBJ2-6	TGTGCCAGTGGAGGGCAAGGCATGACTGGGGCCAACGTCCTGACTTTC	CASGGQGMTGANVLTF
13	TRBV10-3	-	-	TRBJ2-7	TGTGCCATCAGTGACCAGATTGGGTACGAGCAGTACTTC	CAISDQIGYEQYF
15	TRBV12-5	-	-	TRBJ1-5	TGTGCTAGTGGCTCAGATGGACGGGTCAATCAGCCCCAGCATTTT	CASGSDGRVNQPQHF
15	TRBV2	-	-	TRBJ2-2	TGTGCCAGCAGGGTGGACAGTTCGGTTCCCGGGGAGCTGTTTTTT	CASRVDSSVPGELFF
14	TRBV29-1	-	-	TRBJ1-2	TGCAGCGTTGAGGGGGGTAGGGAAAACTATGGCTACACCTTC	CSVEGGRENYGYTF
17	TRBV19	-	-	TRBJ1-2	TGTGCCAGTAGTATTTATGGGACGGTGACTTTAACATATGGCTACACCTTC	CASSIYGTVTLTYGYTF
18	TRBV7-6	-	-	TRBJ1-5	TGTGCCAGCAGCTTAGTGGCCAGGGTATCACTGTTAAATCAGCCCCAGCATTTT	CASSLVARVSLLNQPQHF
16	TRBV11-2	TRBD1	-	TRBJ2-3	TGTGCCAGCAGCGAAAGCCCAGGGGGTTGGACAGATACGCAGTATTTT	CASSESPGGWTDTQYF
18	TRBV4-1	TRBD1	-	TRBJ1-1	TGCGCCAGCAGCCAAGCCCGACCGGGACAGGGGGCTTCCACTGAAGCTTTCTTT	CASSQARPGQGASTEAFF
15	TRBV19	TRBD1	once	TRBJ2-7	TGTGCCAGCGGGAAGGCCGGACAGGGGATTTACGAGCAGTACTTC	CASGKAGQGIYEQYF
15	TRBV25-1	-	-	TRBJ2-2	TGTGCCAGCAGTGAAGGGGCCCGTAAAGGGGGGGAGCTGTTTTTT	CASSEGARKGGELFF
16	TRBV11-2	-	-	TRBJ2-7	TGTGCCAGCAGCGTACTCACCGGGGCCTACGACTCCACGCAGTACTTC	CASSVLTGAYDSTQYF
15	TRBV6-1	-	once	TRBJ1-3	TGTGCCAGCAGAAACGGACAGCCTCGGTTGAACACCATATATTTT	CASRNGQPRLNTIYF
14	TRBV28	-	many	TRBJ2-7	TGTGCCAGCAGTCCCTCGTGGGGCGGGTACGAGCAGTACTTC	CASSPSWGGYEQYF
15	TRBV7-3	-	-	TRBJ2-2	TGTGCCAGCAGCTTCGGGTCGGGTCCCGCCGGGGAGCTGTTTTTT	CASSFGSGPAGELFF
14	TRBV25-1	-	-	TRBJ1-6	TGTGCCAGCAGCCCCGACAGAATAACTTCACCCCTCCACTTT	CASSPDRITSPLHF
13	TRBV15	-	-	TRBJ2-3	TGTGCCTCGGGTACTCGGGTGACAGATACGCAGTATTTT	CASGTRVTDTQYF
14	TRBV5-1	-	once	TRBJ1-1	TGCGCCAGCAGCTTGCAGCGGGGGCTCAATGAAGCTTTCTTT	CASSLQRGLNEAFF
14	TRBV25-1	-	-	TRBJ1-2	TGTGCCAGCAGTGAGTGGGGGGCTGGGTATGGCTACACCTTC	CASSEWGAGYGYTF
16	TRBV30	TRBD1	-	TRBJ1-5	TGTGCCTGGAACTTAGGGGGACAGGGTCTCAATCAGCCCCAGCATTTT	CAWNLGGQGLNQPQHF
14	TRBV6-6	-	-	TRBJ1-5	TGTGCCAGCAGTTACTCGTTGGCCAATCAGCCCCAGCATTTT	CASSYSLANQPQHF
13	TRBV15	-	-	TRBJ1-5	TGTGCCACCAGCAGAGAAGCTTTCCAGCCCCAGCATTTT	CATSREAFQPQHF
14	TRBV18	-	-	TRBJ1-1	TGTGCCAGCTCACCAGACAGTAAAAACACTGAAGCTTTCTTT	CASSPDSKNTEAFF
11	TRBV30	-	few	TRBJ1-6	TGTGCCTGGGCCCGTCAGTCACCCCTCCACTTT	CAWARQSPLHF
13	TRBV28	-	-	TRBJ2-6	TGTGCCAGCAGGAGGGCTGGGGCCAACGTCCTGACTTTC	CASRRAGANVLTF
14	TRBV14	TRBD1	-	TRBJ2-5	TGTGCCAGCAGCCGGGGACAGGGAGGGGAGACCCAGTACTTC	CASSRGQGGETQYF
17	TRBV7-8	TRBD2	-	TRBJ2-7	TGTGCCAGCAGCTTAGTGGAGGGACTAGCGGGGAACTACGAGCAGTACTTC	CASSLVEGLAGNYEQYF
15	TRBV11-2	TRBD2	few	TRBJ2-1	TGTGCCAGCAGCCCCACTAGCGGGATCCCCCGAGAGCAGTTCTTC	CASSPTSGIPREQFF
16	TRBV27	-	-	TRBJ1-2	TGTGCCAGCAGTTCGCCTACAACAGGGTCGGACTATGGCTACACCTTC	CASSSPTTGSDYGYTF
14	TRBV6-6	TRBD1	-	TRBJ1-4	TGTGCCAGCAGCCGGGGACAGCCGAATGAAAAACTGTTTTTT	CASSRGQPNEKLFF
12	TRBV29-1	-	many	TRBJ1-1	TGCAGCGTTGGATCGGGGGGCACTGAAGCTTTCTTT	CSVGSGGTEAFF
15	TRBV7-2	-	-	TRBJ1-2	TGTGCCAGCAGCTTAGATGGGACGGCTAACTATGGCTACACCTTC	CASSLDGTANYGYTF
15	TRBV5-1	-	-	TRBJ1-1	TGCGCCAGCAGCTCAACAGGGACCCCGGGCACTGAAGCTTTCTTT	CASSSTGTPGTEAFF
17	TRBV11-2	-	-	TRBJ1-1	TGTGCCAGCACCCAGAGGTATCAGGGGTCGGTGAACACTGAAGCTTTCTTT	CASTQRYQGSVNTEAFF
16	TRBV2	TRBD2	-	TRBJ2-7	TGTGCCAGCAGTGGGGGAAGCGGGAGGGGCTCCTACGAGCAGTACTTC	CASSGGSGRGSYEQYF
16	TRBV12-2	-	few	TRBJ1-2	TGTGCAAGTCGAATTCAACCGGGACAGGGGGCTTTTGGCTACACCTTC	CASRIQPGQGAFGYTF
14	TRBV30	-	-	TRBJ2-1	TGTGCCTGGAGCGGAACCGTAGGCTATATGCGGCAGTTCTTC	CAWSGTVGYMRQFF
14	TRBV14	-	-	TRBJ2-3	TGTGCCAGCAGCGGGGCCAGGGGCACAGATACGCAGTATTTT	CASSGARGTDTQYF
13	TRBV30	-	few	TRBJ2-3	TGTGCCTGGAGTGTACTCGGAACAGATACGCAGTATTTT	CAWSVLGTDTQYF
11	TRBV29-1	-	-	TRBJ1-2	TGCAGCGGTCAGGAGAACTATGGCTACACCTTC	CSGQENYGYTF
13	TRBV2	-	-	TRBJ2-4	TGTGCCAGCAGTCCGGACCCGGGAAACATTCAGTACTTC	CASSPDPGNIQYF
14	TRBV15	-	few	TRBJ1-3	TGTGCCACCAGCAGTGGGGGAGCTGGAAACACCATATATTTT	CATSSGGAGNTIYF
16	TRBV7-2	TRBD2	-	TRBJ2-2	TGTGCCAGCAGCTTAGGGGTTGGACTAGTAACCGGGGAGCTGTTTTTT	CASSLGVGLVTGELFF
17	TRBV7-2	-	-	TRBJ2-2	TGTGCCAGCACCTTTTGGAGTCTCCGGCCGTACACCGGGGAGCTGTTTTTT	CASTFWSLRPYTGELFF
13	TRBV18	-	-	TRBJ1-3	TGTGCCAGCTCCGAGACCTCTGGAAACACCATATATTTT	CASSETSGNTIYF
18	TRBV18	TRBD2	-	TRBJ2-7	TGTGCCAGCTCACCGAGTGTGCTAGCGGGAGGAAGAATCTACGAGCAGTACTTC	CASSPSVLAGGRIYEQYF
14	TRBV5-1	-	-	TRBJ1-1	TGCGCCAGCAGCTTGGCCGGGCAGGTTTTCGGAGCTTTCTTT	CASSLAGQVFGAFF
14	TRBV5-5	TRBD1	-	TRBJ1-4	TGTGCCAGCAGCTACAGACAGGGAAATGAAAAACTGTTTTTT	CASSYRQGNEKLFF
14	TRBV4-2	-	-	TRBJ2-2	TGTGCCAGCAGCCAAGAATCCGAATCCCGGGAGCTGTTTTTT	CASSQESESRELFF
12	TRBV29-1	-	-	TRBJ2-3	TGCAGCGTCGGGAAGAGCACAGATACGCAGTATTTT	CSVGKSTDTQYF
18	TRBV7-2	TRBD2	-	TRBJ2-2	TGTGCCAGCAGACGATCCGGACTAGCGGTTCTGAACACCGGGGAGCTGTTTTTT	CASRRSGLAVLNTGELFF
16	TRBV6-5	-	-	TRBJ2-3	TGTGCCAGCAGTTACTTGGCAGGGACTAGCACAGATACGCAGTATTTT	CASSYLAGTSTDTQYF
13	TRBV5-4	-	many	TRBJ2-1	TGTGCCAGCAGCTGGGACCCGTACAATGAGCAGTTCTTC	CASSWDPYNEQFF
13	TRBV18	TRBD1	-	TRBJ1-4	TGTGCCAGCTCACCCCCCGGAGGGACAGGACTGTTTTTT	CASSPPGGTGLFF
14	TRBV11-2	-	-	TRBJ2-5	TGTGCCAGCAGCCCCCGGCCCCTAAGGGAGACCCAGTACTTC	CASSPRPLRETQYF